The following is a TCR beta chain sequence with its context. This specimen belongs to a study of blood T cell repertoires in COVID-19. On the study more broadly: Sample material is recorded as cDNA or gDNA derived from T cells, B-cell-depleted T cells, or PBMCs.

In the original analysis: For nucleated cells, counts were estimated from reference gene primer amplification. Assay: immunoSEQ multiplex PCR; the TCRdb copy retains only in-frame clones and omits some. V, J and clone size are taken as reported in that table, and D and trimming were inferred from the DNA itself. Counted here are 30,000 to 40,000 clones, 88% occurring once; the ten biggest clones make up 2% to 2.5%. This receptor was identified in a human donor in a cohort sampled during active COVID-19. Sequenced sample: peripheral blood.

The CDR3 protein is CASSLAGQVITGELFF. DNA for the CDR3: TGTGCCAGCAGCTTAGCGGGACAGGTTATTACCGGGGAGCTGTTTTTT. The V call is TRBV7-9, the J call TRBJ2-2, with 8 bases fitting TRBD1. The junction had 5 bases not matched to a gene; V was cut back by 0 bases and J by 5 bases. The CDR3 consists of 16 residues. Germline lookup yields CDR1 SEHNR and CDR2 FQNEAQ (reference sequence).